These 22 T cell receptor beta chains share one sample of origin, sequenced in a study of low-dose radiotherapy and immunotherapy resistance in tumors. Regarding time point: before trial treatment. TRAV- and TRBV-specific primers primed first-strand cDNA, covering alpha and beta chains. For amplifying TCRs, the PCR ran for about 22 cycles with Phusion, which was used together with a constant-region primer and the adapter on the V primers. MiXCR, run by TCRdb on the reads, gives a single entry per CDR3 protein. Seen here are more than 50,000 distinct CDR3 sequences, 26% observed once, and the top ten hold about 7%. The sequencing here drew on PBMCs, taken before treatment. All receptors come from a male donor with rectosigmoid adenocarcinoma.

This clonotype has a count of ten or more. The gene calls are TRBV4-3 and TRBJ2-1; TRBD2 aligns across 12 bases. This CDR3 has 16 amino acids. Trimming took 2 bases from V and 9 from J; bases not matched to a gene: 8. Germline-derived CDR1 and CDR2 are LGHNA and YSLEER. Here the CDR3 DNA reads TGCGCCAGCAGCCAACAAACTAGCGGGGGGAAGGTTGAGCAGTTCTTC. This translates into CASSQQTSGGKVEQFF.

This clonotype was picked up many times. CDR3 in DNA: TGTGCCAGCACCCTTGGGGTCCGCACCGGGGAGCTGTTTTTT. This codes for CASTLGVRTGELFF. The chain combines TRBV11-2 with TRBJ2-2; D unclear. Trimming took 7 bases from V and 4 from J, leaving 13 bases between them. Germline V gives CDR1 SGHAT, CDR2 FQNNGV. The CDR3 has 14 residues.

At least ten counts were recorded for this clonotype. CDR3 sequence: CASSHGGGQVTKNIQYF. DNA of the CDR3: TGCGCCAGCAGCCATGGGGGCGGACAGGTGACCAAAAACATTCAGTACTTC. The genes are TRBV4-1 and TRBJ2-4, with 7 positions matching TRBD1. CDR1 is MGHRA and CDR2 is YSYEKL in the germline V gene. CDR3 length equals 17 residues. Losses at the gene ends were 3 bases for V and 2 bases for J; bases not matched to a gene: 10.

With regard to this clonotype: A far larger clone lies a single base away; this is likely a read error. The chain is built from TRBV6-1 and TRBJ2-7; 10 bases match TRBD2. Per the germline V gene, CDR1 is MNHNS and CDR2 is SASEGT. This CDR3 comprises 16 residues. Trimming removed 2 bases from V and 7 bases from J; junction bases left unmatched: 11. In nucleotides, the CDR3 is TGTGCCAGCAGTGAAATGGCTCTAGCGGGGGACAATGAGCAGTACTTC. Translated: CASSEMALAGDNEQYF.

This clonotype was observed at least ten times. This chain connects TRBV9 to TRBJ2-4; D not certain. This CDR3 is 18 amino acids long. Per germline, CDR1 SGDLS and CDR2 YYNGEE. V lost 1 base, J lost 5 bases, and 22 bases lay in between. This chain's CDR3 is CASSVFPELTLSENIQYF. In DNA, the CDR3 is TGTGCCAGCAGCGTATTTCCTGAACTTACCTTATCCGAAAACATTCAGTACTTC.

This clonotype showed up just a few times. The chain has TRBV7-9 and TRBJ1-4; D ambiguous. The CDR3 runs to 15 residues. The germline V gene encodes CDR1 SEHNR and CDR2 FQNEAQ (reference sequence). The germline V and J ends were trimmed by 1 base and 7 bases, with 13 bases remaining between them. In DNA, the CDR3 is TGTGCCAGCAGCTTAGATACGGGGTTTGGTGAAAAACTGTTTTTT. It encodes CASSLDTGFGEKLFF.

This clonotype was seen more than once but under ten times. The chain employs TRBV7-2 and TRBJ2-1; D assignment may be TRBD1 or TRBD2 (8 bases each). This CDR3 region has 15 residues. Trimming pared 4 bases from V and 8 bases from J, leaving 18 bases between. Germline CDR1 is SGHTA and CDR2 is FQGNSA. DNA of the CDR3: TGTGCCAGCAGCTCCGGACAGGGCGGGGGGTATGAGCAGTTCTTC. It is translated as CASSSGQGGGYEQFF.

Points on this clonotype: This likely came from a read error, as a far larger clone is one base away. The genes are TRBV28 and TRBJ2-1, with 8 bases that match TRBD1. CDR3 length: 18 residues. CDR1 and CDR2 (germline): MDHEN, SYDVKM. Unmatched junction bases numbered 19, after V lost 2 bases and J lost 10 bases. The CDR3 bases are TGTGCCAGCAGTTTAGTTTCTGGCGGGACAGGATGGTTTCTCGAGCAGTTCTTC. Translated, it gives CASSLVSGGTGWFLEQFF.

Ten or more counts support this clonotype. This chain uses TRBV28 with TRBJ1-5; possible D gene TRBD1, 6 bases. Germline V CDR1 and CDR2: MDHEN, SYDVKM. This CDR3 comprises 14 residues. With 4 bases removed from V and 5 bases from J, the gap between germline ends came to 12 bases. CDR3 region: CASSSPRQDQPQHF. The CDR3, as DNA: TGTGCCAGCAGTTCCCCAAGACAGGATCAGCCCCAGCATTTT.

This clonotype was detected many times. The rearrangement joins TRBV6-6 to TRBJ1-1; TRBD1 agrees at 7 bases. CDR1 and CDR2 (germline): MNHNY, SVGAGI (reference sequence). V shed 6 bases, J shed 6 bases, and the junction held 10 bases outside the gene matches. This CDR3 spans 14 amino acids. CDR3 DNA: TGTGCCAGCAGCCCCCTCGACAGGGCCCCTGAAGCTTTCTTT. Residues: CASSPLDRAPEAFF.

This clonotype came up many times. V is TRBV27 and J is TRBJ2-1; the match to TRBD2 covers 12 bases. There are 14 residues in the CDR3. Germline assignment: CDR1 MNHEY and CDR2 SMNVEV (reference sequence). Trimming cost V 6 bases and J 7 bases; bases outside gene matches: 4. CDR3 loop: CASRKGLAGNEQFF. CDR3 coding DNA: TGTGCCAGCAGAAAAGGACTAGCGGGAAATGAGCAGTTCTTC.

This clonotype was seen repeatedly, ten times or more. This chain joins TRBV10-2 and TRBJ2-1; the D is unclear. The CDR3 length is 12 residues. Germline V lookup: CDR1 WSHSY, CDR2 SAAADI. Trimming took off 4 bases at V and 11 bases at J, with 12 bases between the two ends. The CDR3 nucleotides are TGCGCCAGCAGTGGAACGGCGGAGAAGCAGTTCTTC. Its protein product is CASSGTAEKQFF.

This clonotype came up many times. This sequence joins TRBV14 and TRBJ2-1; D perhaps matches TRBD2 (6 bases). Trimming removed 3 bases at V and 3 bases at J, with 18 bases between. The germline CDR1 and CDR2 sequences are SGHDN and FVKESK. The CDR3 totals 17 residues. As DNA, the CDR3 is TGTGCCAGCAGCCAGGATTCATATTGGGGGGTCTACAATGAGCAGTTCTTC. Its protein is CASSQDSYWGVYNEQFF. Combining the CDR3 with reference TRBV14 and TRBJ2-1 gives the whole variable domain EAGVTQFPSHSVIEKGQTVTLRCDPISGHDNLYWYRRVMGKEIKFLLHFVKESKQDESGMPNNRFLAERTGGTYSTLKVQPAELEDSGVYFCASSQDSYWGVYNEQFFGPGTRLTVL.

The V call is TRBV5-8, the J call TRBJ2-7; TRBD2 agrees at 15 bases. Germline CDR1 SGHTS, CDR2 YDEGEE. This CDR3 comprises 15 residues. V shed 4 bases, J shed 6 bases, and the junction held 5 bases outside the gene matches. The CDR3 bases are TGTGCCAGCAGCCCAGGACTAGCGGGAGGGCCCGAGCAGTACTTC. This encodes CASSPGLAGGPEQYF.

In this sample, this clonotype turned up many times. DNA for the CDR3: TGTGCCAGCAGTTATATTTTTGGGACAGGGGCGTACAATCAGCCCCAGCATTTT. Translation: CASSYIFGTGAYNQPQHF. The chain employs TRBV6-8 and TRBJ1-5; the match to TRBD1 covers 10 bases. The CDR3 has 18 amino acids. The V gene end was trimmed by 3 bases and the J gene end by 3 bases; junction bases not matched to a gene: 11. Germline V gene lookup returns CDR1 MNHGY and CDR2 SAAAGT.

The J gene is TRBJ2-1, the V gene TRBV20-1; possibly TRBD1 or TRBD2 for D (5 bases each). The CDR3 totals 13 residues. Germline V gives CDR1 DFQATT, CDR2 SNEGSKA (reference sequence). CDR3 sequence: CRADKGRYNEQFF. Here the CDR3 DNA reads TGCAGGGCGGACAAGGGGAGATACAATGAGCAGTTCTTC.

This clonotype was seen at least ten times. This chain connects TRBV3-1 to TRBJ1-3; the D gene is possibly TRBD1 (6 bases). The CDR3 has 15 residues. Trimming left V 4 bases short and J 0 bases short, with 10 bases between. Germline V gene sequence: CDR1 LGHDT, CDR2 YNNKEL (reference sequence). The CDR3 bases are TGTGCCAGCAGCCCGGGACAATACTCTGGAAACACCATATATTTT. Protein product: CASSPGQYSGNTIYF.

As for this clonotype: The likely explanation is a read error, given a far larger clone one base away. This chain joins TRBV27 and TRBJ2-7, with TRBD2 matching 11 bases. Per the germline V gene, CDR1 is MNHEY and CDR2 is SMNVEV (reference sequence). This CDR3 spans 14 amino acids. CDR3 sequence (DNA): TGTGCCAACAGTCCAGGACTAGCGGGTCACGAGCAGTACTTC. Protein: CANSPGLAGHEQYF.

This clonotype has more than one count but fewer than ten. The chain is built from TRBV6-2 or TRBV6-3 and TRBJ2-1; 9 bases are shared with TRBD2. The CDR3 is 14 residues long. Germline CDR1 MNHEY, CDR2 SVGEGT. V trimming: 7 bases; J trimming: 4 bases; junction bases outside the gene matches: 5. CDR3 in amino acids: CASTIAGAYNEQFF. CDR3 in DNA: TGTGCCAGCACTATAGCGGGAGCGTACAATGAGCAGTTCTTC.

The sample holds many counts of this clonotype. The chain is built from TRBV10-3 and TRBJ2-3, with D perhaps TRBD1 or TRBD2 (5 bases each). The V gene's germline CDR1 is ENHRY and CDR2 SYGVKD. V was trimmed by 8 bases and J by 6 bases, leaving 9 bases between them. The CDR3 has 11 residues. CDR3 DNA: TGTGCCATCGGGGGTCGGGATACGCAGTATTTT. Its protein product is CAIGGRDTQYF.

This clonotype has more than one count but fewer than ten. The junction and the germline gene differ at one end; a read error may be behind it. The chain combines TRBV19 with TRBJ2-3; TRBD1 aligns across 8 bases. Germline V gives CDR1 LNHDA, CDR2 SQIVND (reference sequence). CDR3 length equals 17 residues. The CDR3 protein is CASHNSGTGLSKGLSHF. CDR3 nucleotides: TGTGCCAGTCACAATTCCGGGACAGGACTCTCTAAAGGCCTCTCTCATTTT.

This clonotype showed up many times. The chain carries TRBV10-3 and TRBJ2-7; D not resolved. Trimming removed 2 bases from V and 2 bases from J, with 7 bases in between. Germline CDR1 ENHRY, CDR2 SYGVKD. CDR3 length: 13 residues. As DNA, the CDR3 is TGTGCCATCAGTGAGGGGCAGGCCTACGAGCAGTACTTC. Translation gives CAISEGQAYEQYF.